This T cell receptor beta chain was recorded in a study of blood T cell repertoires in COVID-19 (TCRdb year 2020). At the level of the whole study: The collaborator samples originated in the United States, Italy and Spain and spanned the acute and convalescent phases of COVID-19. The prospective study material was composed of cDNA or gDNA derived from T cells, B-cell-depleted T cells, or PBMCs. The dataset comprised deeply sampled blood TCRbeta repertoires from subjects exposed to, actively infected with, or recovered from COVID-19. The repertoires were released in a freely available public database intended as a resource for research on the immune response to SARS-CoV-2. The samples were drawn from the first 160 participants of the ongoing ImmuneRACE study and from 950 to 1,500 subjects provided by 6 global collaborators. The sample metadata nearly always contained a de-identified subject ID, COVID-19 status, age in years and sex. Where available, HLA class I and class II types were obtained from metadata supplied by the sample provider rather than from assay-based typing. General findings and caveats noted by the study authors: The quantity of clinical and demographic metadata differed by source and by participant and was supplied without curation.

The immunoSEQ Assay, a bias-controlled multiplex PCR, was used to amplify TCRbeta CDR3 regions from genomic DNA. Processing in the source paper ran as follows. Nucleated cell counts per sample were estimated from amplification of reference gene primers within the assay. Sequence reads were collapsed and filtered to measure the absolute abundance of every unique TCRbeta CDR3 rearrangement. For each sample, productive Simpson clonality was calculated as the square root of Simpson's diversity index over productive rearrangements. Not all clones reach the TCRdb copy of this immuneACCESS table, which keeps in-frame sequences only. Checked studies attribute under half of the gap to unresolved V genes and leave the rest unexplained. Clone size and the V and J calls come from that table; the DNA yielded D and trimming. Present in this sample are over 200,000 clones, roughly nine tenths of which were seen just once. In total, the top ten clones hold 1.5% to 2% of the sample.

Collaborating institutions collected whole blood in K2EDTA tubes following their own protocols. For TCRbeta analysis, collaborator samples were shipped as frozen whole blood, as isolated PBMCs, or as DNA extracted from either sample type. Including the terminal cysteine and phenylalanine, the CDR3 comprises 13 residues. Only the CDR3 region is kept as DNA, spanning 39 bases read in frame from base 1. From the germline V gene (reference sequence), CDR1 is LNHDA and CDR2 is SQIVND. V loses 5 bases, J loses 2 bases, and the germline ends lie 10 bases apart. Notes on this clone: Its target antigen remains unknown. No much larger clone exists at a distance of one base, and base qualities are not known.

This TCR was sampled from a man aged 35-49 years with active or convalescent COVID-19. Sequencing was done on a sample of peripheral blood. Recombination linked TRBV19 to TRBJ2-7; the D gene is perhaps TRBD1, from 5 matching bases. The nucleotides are TGTGCCAGTAGTTGGGGCAGCGCCTACGAGCAGTACTTC. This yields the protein CASSWGSAYEQYF. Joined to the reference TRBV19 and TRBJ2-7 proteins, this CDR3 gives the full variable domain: DGGITQSPKYLFRKEGQNVTLSCEQNLNHDAMYWYRQDPGQGLRLIYYSQIVNDFQKGDIAEGYSVSREKKESFPLTVTSAQKNPTAFYLCASSWGSAYEQYFGPGTRLTVT.